This T cell receptor beta chain was retrieved from a study of T-cell memory formation after mild COVID-19. Regarding the study as a whole: Certain responding clones were present in pre-infection memory, suggesting participation of cross-reactive memory.

Per germline, CDR1 MNHEY and CDR2 SVGEGT. The CDR3 contains 14 residues. V shed 5 bases and J shed 8 bases, with 17 bases lying between them. Each CDR3 protein gets one entry after TCRdb re-called the 5' RACE reads with MiXCR. Altogether 35,000 to 50,000 distinct CDR3 sequences are present, less than 8% being singletons, with the ten largest covering roughly 0.76%. This clonotype was counted a few times. The antigen remains undetermined. V gene TRBV6-2 or TRBV6-3 combines with J gene TRBJ2-3; possibly TRBD1 for D (6 bases). Sequenced sample: PBMCs or a T cell subset sorted from them (not recorded which). This sequence was found in an adult who had mild COVID-19 (a few samples of this study predate the infection). Cell type and time point are not known. CDR3 region: CASSEGQFSSTQYF. The CDR3 coding sequence is TGTGCCAGCAGTGAAGGACAGTTTTCGAGTACGCAGTATTTT.